This T cell receptor (beta chain) was profiled in a study of CD8 T cells in ankylosing spondylitis. Study-level points and caveats: Past studies reported some motif variants in reactive arthritis synovial fluid and blood. Fewer than ten highly homologous variants made up a TCR beta motif that seemed to typify ankylosing spondylitis blood.

The CDR3 is 11 amino acids. Trimming took off 6 bases at V and 5 bases at J, with 6 bases between the two ends. Germline values: CDR1 SGHRS, CDR2 YFSETQ. As the method for making TCR beta libraries, quantitative 5'-RACE with molecular barcodes was used. One entry per CDR3 protein results from TCRdb running MiXCR on the 5' RACE reads. The sample has fewer than 250,000 distinct CDR3 sequences, more than 9% seen once. This clonotype was recorded many times. Its cognate antigen is unknown. The rearrangement joins TRBV5-1 to TRBJ2-1; no clear D gene. The specimen was blood, either unsorted or a sorted T cell fraction (not recorded which). The receptor comes from a male donor with ankylosing spondylitis or in good health (not recorded which). The CDR3, as DNA: TGCGCCAGCAAACGGGACAATGAGCAGTTCTTC. Encoded protein: CASKRDNEQFF. Filled out from reference TRBV5-1 and TRBJ2-1, the complete variable domain reads KAGVTQTPRYLIKTRGQQVTLSCSPISGHRSVSWYQQTPGQGLQFLFEYFSETQRNKGNFPGRFSGRQFSNSRSEMNVSTLELGDSALYLCASKRDNEQFFGPGTRLTVL.